The sequence of this T cell receptor (beta chain) was determined in a study of T cell repertoires in cytomegalovirus infection. Study observations and caveats: CMV-specific TCR beta clonotypes restricted by HLA-C dominated the ex vivo response. CMV carriers having the relevant HLA were flagged by cumulative public TCR beta family frequency.

TCRdb passed the reads through MiXCR, listing each CDR3 protein once. The data contain roughly 180,000 distinct CDR3 sequences, roughly 17% of them singletons. Many counts were recorded for this clonotype. Antigen: not known. This sequence originates from a human donor in good health (CMV status not recorded). Some clones in this sample may be carry-over from other donors' samples. The sequencing input was CD8+ T cells from PBMCs.

DNA of the CDR3: TGTGCCAGCAGACCTCAGGGGGGATATGTGGTAACTAATGAAAAACTGTTTTTT. Its translation is CASRPQGGYVVTNEKLFF. The genes are TRBV28 and TRBJ1-4, with 7 bases matching TRBD1. Germline CDR1 MDHEN, CDR2 SYDVKM. CDR3 size: 18 residues. With 6 bases clipped from V and 1 base from J, the junction kept 14 bases outside the gene matches.